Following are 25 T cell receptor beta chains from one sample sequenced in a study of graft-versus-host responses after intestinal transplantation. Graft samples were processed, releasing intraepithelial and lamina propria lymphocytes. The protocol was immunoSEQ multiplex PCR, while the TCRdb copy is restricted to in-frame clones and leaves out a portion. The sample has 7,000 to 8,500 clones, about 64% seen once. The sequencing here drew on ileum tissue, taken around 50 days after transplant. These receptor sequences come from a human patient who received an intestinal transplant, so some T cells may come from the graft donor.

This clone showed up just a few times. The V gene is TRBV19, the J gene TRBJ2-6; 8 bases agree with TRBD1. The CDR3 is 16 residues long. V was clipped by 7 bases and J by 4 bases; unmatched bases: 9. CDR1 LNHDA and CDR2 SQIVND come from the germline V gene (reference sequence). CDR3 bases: TGTGCCAGTACCCCGCAGGGGGCAGGGGGGGCCAACGTCCTGACTTTC. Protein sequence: CASTPQGAGGANVLTF. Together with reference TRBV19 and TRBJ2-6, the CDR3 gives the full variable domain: DGGITQSPKYLFRKEGQNVTLSCEQNLNHDAMYWYRQDPGQGLRLIYYSQIVNDFQKGDIAEGYSVSREKKESFPLTVTSAQKNPTAFYLCASTPQGAGGANVLTFGAGSRLTVL.

CDR3 in amino acids: CAISETRTAKSSYEQYV. The CDR3 DNA is TGTGCCATCAGTGAGACAAGGACAGCGAAGAGCTCCTACGAGCAGTACGTC. The chain couples TRBV10-3 to TRBJ2-7, with D perhaps matching TRBD1 (6 bases). V lost 2 bases to trimming and J lost 0 bases, with 17 bases between them. This CDR3 spans 17 amino acids. Germline V gene lookup returns CDR1 ENHRY and CDR2 SYGVKD.

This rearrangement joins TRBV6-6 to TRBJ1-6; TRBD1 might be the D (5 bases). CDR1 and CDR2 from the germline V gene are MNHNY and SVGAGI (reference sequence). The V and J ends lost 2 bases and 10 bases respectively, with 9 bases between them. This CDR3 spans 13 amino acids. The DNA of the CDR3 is TGTGCCAGCAGTTACACTGGGGCCTCACCCCTCCACTTT. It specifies CASSYTGASPLHF.

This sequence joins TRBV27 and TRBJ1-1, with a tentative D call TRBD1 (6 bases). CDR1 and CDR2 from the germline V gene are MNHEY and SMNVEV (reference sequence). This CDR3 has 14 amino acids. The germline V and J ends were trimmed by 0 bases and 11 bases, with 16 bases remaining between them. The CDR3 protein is CASSLSKTGLVAFF. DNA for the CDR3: TGTGCCAGCAGTTTATCGAAAACAGGGTTGGTCGCTTTCTTT.

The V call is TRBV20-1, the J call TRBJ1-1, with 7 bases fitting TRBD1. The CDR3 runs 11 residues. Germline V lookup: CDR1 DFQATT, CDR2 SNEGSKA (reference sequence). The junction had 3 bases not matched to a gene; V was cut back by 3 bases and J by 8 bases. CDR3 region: CSASGGGEAFF. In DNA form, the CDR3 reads TGCAGTGCTAGTGGAGGGGGCGAAGCTTTCTTT.

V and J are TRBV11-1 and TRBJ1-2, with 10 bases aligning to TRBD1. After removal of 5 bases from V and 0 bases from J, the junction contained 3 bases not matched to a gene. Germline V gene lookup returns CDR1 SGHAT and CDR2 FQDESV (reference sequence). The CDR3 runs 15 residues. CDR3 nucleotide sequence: TGTGCCAGCAGCCACGGACAGGGGGCTAACTATGGCTACACCTTC. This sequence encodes CASSHGQGANYGYTF.

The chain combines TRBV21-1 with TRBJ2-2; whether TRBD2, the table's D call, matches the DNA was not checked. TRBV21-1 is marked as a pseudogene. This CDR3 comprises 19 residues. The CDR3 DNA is TGTGCCAGCAGCAAAAGAAGGAGCGGGGGGCATTCGAACACCGGGGAGCTGTTTTTT. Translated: CASSKRRSGGHSNTGELFF.

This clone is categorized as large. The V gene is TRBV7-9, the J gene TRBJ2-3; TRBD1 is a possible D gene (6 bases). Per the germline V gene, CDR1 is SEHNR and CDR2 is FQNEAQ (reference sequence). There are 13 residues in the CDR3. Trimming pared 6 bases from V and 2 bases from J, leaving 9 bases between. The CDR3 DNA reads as TGTGCCAGCAGGGGGGCTAACACAGATACGCAGTATTTT. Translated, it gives CASRGANTDTQYF.

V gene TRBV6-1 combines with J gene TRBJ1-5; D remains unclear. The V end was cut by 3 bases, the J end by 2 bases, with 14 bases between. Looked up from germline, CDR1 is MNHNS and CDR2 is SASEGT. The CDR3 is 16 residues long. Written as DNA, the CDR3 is TGTGCCAGCAGTGAGGCACGGGGTGAACGCAATCAGCCCCAGCATTTT. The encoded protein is CASSEARGERNQPQHF.

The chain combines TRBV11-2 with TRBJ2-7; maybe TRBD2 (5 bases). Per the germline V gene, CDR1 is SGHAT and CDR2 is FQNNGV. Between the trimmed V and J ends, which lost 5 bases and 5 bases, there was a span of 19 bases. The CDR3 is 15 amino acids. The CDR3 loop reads CASSAPGKGEDEQYV. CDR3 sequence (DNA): TGTGCCAGCAGCGCCCCGGGAAAGGGCGAGGACGAGCAGTACGTC.

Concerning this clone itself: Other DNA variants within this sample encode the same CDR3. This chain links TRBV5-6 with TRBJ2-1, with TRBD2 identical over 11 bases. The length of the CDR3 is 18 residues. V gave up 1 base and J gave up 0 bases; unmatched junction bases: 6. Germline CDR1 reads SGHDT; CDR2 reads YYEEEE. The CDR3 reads CASSLRLAGGRSYNEQFF. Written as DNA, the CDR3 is TGTGCCAGCAGCTTGAGGCTAGCGGGGGGTCGCTCCTACAATGAGCAGTTCTTC.

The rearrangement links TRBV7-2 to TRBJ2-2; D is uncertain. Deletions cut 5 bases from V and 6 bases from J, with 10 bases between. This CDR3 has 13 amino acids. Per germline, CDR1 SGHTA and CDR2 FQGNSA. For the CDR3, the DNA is TGTGCCAGCAGCCTCTCAGGTCCCGGGGAGCTGTTTTTT. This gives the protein CASSLSGPGELFF. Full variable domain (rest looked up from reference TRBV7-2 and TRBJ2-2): GAGVSQSPSNKVTEKGKDVELRCDPISGHTALYWYRQSLGQGLEFLIYFQGNSAPDKSGLPSDRFSAERTGGSVSTLTIQRTQQEDSAVYLCASSLSGPGELFFGEGSRLTVL.

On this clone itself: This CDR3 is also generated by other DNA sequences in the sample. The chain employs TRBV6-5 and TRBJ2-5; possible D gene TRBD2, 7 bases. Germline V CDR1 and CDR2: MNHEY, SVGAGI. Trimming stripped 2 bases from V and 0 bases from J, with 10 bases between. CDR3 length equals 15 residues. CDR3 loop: CASSYGGGHQETQYF. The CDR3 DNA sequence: TGTGCCAGCAGTTACGGGGGGGGGCACCAAGAGACCCAGTACTTC.

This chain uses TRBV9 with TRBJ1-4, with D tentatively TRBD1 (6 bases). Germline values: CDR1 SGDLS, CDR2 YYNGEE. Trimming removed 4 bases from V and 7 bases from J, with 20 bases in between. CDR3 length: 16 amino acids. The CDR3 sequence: CASSPRKATGREKLFF. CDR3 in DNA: TGTGCCAGCAGCCCCCGCAAAGCGACAGGACGTGAAAAACTGTTTTTT. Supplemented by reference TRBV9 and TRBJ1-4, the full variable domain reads DSGVTQTPKHLITATGQRVTLRCSPRSGDLSVYWYQQSLDQGLQFLIQYYNGEERAKGNILERFSAQQFPDLHSELNLSSLELGDSALYFCASSPRKATGREKLFFGSGTQLSVL.

The CDR3 DNA follows: TGTGCCAGCAGTTCCACAGTGGCTGGGGCCAACGTCCTGACTTTC. Translated, it gives CASSSTVAGANVLTF. The chain recombines TRBV28 with TRBJ2-6; D remains unclear. V was shortened by 4 bases and J by 2 bases, with 9 bases between the two germline ends. The CDR3 has 15 amino acids. CDR1 and CDR2 (germline): MDHEN, SYDVKM.

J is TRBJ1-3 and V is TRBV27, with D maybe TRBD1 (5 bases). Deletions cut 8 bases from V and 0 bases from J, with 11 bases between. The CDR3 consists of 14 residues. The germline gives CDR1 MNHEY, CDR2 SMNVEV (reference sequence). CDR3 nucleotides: TGTGCCAGCCGGGACTGGAGCTCTGGAAACACCATATATTTT. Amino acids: CASRDWSSGNTIYF.

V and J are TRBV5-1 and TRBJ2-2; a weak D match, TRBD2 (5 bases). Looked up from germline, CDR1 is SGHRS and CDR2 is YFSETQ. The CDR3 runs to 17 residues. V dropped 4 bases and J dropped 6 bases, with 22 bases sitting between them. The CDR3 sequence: CASSRGLVLDHAGELFF. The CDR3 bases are TGCGCCAGCAGCCGAGGGCTCGTTCTTGATCACGCCGGGGAGCTGTTTTTT.

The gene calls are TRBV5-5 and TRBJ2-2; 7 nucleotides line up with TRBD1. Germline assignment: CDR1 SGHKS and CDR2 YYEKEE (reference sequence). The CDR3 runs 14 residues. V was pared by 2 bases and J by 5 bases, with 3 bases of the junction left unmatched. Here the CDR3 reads CASSLRGQTGELFF. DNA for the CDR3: TGTGCCAGCAGCTTAAGGGGGCAGACCGGGGAGCTGTTTTTT.

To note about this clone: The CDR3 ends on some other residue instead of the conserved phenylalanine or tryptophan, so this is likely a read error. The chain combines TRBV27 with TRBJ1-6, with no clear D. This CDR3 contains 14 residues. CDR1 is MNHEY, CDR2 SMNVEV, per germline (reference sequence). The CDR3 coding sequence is TGTGCCAGCAGTCCCGGGTCTGATAATTCACCACTCCACGTT. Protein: CASSPGSDNSPLHV.

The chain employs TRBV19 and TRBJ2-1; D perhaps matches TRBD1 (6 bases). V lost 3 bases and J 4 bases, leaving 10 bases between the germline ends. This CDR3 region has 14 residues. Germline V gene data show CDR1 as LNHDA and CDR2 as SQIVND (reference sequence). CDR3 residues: CASSILDSYNEQFF. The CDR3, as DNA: TGTGCCAGTAGTATTTTGGACAGTTACAATGAGCAGTTCTTC.

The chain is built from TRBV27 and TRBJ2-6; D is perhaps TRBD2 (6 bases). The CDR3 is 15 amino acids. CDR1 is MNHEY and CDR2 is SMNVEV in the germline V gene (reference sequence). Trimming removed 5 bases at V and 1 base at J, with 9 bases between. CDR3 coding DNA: TGTGCCAGCAGTCTCGGGACTTCTGGGGCCAACGTCCTGACTTTC. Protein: CASSLGTSGANVLTF.

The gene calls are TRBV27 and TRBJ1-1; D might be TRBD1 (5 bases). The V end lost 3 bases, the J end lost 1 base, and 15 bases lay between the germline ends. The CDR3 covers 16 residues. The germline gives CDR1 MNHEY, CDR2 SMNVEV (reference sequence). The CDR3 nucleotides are TGTGCCAGCAGTTTTGGGCGGGGGTACGGGAACACTGAAGCTTTCTTT. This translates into CASSFGRGYGNTEAFF.

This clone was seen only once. In DNA, the CDR3 is TGCAGCGTGGAGGGGACAGGGGGTTATAGTAACTATGGCTACACCTTC. Its protein is CSVEGTGGYSNYGYTF. The V gene is TRBV29-1, the J gene TRBJ1-2; 11 nucleotides agree with TRBD1. Germline CDR1 reads SQVTM; CDR2 reads ANQGSEA. V shed 6 bases and J 1 base; nucleotides not matched to a gene: 10. The CDR3 sequence is 16 residues long. Looking up the rest from reference TRBV29-1 and TRBJ1-2 gives the full variable domain: SAVISQKPSRDICQRGTSLTIQCQVDSQVTMMFWYRQQPGQSLTLIATANQGSEATYESGFVIDKFPISRPNLTFSTLTVSNMSPEDSSIYLCSVEGTGGYSNYGYTFGSGTRLTVV.

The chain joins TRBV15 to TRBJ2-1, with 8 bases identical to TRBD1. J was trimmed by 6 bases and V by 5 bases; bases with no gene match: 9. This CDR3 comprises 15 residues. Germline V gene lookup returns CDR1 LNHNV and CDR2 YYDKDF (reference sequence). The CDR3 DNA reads TGTGCCACCAGCCCAGAGGACAGGGTCCCCAATGAGCAGTTCTTC. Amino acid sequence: CATSPEDRVPNEQFF. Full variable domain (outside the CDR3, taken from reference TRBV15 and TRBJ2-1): DAMVIQNPRYQVTQFGKPVTLSCSQTLNHNVMYWYQQKSSQAPKLLFHYYDKDFNNEADTPDNFQSRRPNTSFCFLDIRSPGLGDTAMYLCATSPEDRVPNEQFFGPGTRLTVL.

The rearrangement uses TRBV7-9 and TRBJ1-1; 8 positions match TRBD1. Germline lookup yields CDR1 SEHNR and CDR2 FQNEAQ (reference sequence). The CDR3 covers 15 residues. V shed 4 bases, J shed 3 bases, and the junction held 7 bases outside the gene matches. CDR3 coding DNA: TGTGCCAGCAGCTCGACAGGGGAACGGGACACTGAAGCTTTCTTT. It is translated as CASSSTGERDTEAFF. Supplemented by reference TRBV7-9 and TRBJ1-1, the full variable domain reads DTGVSQNPRHKITKRGQNVTFRCDPISEHNRLYWYRQTLGQGPEFLTYFQNEAQLEKSRLLSDRFSAERPKGSFSTLEIQRTEQGDSAMYLCASSSTGERDTEAFFGQGTRLTVV.